This record covers a single TCR beta chain. The data are from a study of control samples from healthy donors and cancer patients. This table comes from immunoSEQ multiplex PCR, and its TCRdb copy is limited to in-frame clones, with some not included. The table has about 220,000 clones, roughly 94% seen once. The CDR3 length is 17 residues. Germline V lookup: CDR1 WNHNN, CDR2 SYGVQD (reference sequence). Trimming took 2 bases from V and 3 from J; bases not matched to a gene: 7. The sample was blood. The rearrangement joins TRBV10-1 to TRBJ2-5; TRBD2 matches at 12 bases. This clonotype was sampled from a man between 45 and 60 years old in good health. CDR3 protein: CASSEELAGGSKETQYF. DNA for the CDR3: TGCGCCAGCAGTGAGGAACTAGCGGGGGGTTCGAAAGAGACCCAGTACTTC.